The next 2 T cell receptor beta chains were all read from a single sample in a study of OX40 agonist ivuxolimab in advanced cancers. Some clones are missing from TCRdb's copy, which holds only in-frame ones; the method was immunoSEQ multiplex PCR. The sample lists approximately 70,000 clones, about 87% occurring once. The sample consisted of CD4+ or CD8+ T cells sorted from blood, taken in a trial of the OX40 agonist ivuxolimab. The receptor set was obtained from an adult with an advanced solid tumor such as melanoma, head and neck, liver or kidney cancer.

The chain is built from TRBV28 and TRBJ2-7; the D gene could be TRBD1 or TRBD2 (5 bases each). Germline values: CDR1 MDHEN, CDR2 SYDVKM. Trimming removed 4 bases at V and 4 bases at J, with 17 bases between. This CDR3 has 15 residues. The CDR3 reads CASSSPRRGTYEQYF. The CDR3 DNA reads as TGTGCCAGCAGTTCCCCCCGCCGGGGCACTTACGAGCAGTACTTC. Looking up the rest from reference TRBV28 and TRBJ2-7 gives the full variable domain: DVKVTQSSRYLVKRTGEKVFLECVQDMDHENMFWYRQDPGLGLRLIYFSYDVKMKEKGDIPEGYSVSREKKERFSLILESASTNQTSMYLCASSSPRRGTYEQYFGPGTRLTVT.

This chain links TRBV6-5 with TRBJ2-1; 11 nucleotides match TRBD2. Trimming removed 5 bases from V and 9 bases from J; junction bases left unmatched: 9. The CDR3 sequence is 15 residues long. Germline V gene lookup returns CDR1 MNHEY and CDR2 SVGAGI. This chain's CDR3 is CASSPRVSGRGEQFF. CDR3 nucleotides: TGTGCCAGCAGTCCCAGGGTTAGCGGGAGGGGTGAGCAGTTCTTC.